The 24 T cell receptor beta chains given below trace back to one sample, sequenced in a study of T cells in Graves' hyperthyroidism and ophthalmopathy. Amplified TCR beta CDR3 regions derived from RNA transcripts. A first-round RT-PCR of the TCR CDR3 used the HTBI primer set. MiXCR was run by TCRdb on the multiplex PCR reads, yielding one entry per CDR3 protein. The sample includes a few hundred thousand distinct CDR3 sequences, about a sixth of them seen just once. What was sequenced was blood. These receptors came from a man aged 40-49 years with Graves' hyperthyroidism.

The sample holds many counts of this clonotype. The V call is TRBV12-3 or TRBV12-4, the J call TRBJ2-1, with D maybe TRBD1 (6 bases). The CDR3 extends over 14 amino acids. V was pared by 2 bases and J by 3 bases, with 8 bases between. CDR3 DNA sequence: TGTGCCAGCAGTTTAAGGGACAACTACAATGAGCAGTTCTTC. Residues: CASSLRDNYNEQFF.

This clonotype was seen repeatedly, ten times or more. The chain joins TRBV3-1 to TRBJ1-3; no clear D. The V and J ends lost 0 bases and 2 bases respectively, with 8 bases between them. The length of the CDR3 is 15 residues. Germline loops: CDR1 LGHDT, CDR2 YNNKEL (reference sequence). CDR3 region: CASSQDFTPGNTIYF. CDR3 nucleotide sequence: TGTGCCAGCAGCCAAGATTTTACGCCTGGAAACACCATATATTTT.

This clonotype was observed once. The gene calls are TRBV7-9 and TRBJ2-4; 9 positions match TRBD2. The ends lost 1 base at V and 2 bases at J; junction bases unmatched: 12. CDR1 is SEHNR, CDR2 FQNEAQ, per germline (reference sequence). CDR3 length equals 19 residues. CDR3 DNA: TGTGCCAGCAGCTTAGTTTTGGGCGGGGGGGCCGGACCCAAAAACATTCAGTACTTC. Residues: CASSLVLGGGAGPKNIQYF.

This clonotype has ten or more counts. The chain recombines TRBV11-2 with TRBJ2-5; D may be TRBD1 (6 bases). V was clipped by 1 base and J by 0 bases, with 9 bases between them. The germline V gene encodes CDR1 SGHAT and CDR2 FQNNGV. The CDR3 is 15 residues long. CDR3 sequence (DNA): TGTGCCAGCAGCTTAGGCTACAGGGACCAAGAGACCCAGTACTTC. This codes for CASSLGYRDQETQYF.

This clonotype was picked up a small number of times. This sequence joins TRBV5-1 and TRBJ2-4; TRBD1 agrees at 9 bases. From germline, CDR1 is SGHRS and CDR2 YFSETQ. The ends lost 4 bases at V and 6 bases at J; junction bases unmatched: 11. The CDR3 totals 16 residues. CDR3 nucleotides: TGCGCCAGCAGCAGAACTCCGGGACAGGGAGGAAACATTCAGTACTTC. Amino acids: CASSRTPGQGGNIQYF. The full variable domain, with the rest looked up from reference TRBV5-1 and TRBJ2-4, is KAGVTQTPRYLIKTRGQQVTLSCSPISGHRSVSWYQQTPGQGLQFLFEYFSETQRNKGNFPGRFSGRQFSNSRSEMNVSTLELGDSALYLCASSRTPGQGGNIQYFGAGTRLSVL.

This clonotype has only a few counts. J is TRBJ1-1 and V is TRBV9, with a tentative D call TRBD1 (5 bases). The V gene's germline CDR1 is SGDLS and CDR2 YYNGEE. Trimming took off 0 bases at V and 7 bases at J, with 10 bases between the two ends. The CDR3 has 13 residues. The CDR3 nucleotides are TGTGCCAGCAGCGTAGAAGGGGCAAGTGAAGCTTTCTTT. This codes for CASSVEGASEAFF.

This clonotype was found many times. The rearrangement links TRBV5-1 to TRBJ1-1, with TRBD1 identical over 10 bases. Germline assignment: CDR1 SGHRS and CDR2 YFSETQ. V trimming: 4 bases; J trimming: 2 bases; junction bases outside the gene matches: 5. There are 15 residues in the CDR3. For the CDR3, the DNA is TGCGCCAGCAGCGCGGGACAGGGGATTAACACTGAAGCTTTCTTT. It yields the protein CASSAGQGINTEAFF.

This clonotype was found many times. The V and J genes are TRBV20-1 and TRBJ1-6; weak D call: TRBD1 (6 bases). CDR1 DFQATT and CDR2 SNEGSKA come from the germline V gene (reference sequence). V lost 0 bases to trimming and J lost 10 bases, with 13 bases between them. The CDR3 extends over 14 amino acids. CDR3 nucleotide sequence: TGCAGTGCTAGAGATGCCAGGGGCGAGTCACCCCTCCACTTT. Translated, it gives CSARDARGESPLHF.

This clonotype was detected a few times. The chain links TRBV11-2 to TRBJ1-6, with 9 positions matching TRBD1. After removal of 5 bases from V and 4 bases from J, the junction contained 6 bases not matched to a gene. Germline-derived CDR1 and CDR2 are SGHAT and FQNNGV. The CDR3 is 16 residues long. CDR3 in amino acids: CASSPGTGRYNSPLHF. The CDR3 DNA reads as TGTGCCAGCAGCCCAGGGACAGGGAGATATAATTCACCCCTCCACTTT. Together with reference TRBV11-2 and TRBJ1-6, the CDR3 gives the full variable domain: EAGVAQSPRYKIIEKRQSVAFWCNPISGHATLYWYQQILGQGPKLLIQFQNNGVVDDSQLPKDRFSAERLKGVDSTLKIQPAKLEDSAVYLCASSPGTGRYNSPLHFGNGTRLTVT.

This clonotype was counted ten times or more. The chain uses TRBV24-1 and TRBJ2-1, with TRBD1 identical over 9 bases. Germline trimming cut 5 bases from V and 5 bases from J; bases unmatched to any gene: 6. The CDR3 runs to 15 residues. Germline V gene lookup returns CDR1 KGHDR and CDR2 SFDVKD. CDR3 DNA: TGTGCCACCAGTGTCCCCGGGACAGGGAACAATGAGCAGTTCTTC. Translating gives CATSVPGTGNNEQFF.

J is TRBJ2-2 and V is TRBV7-9, with D possibly matching TRBD1 (5 bases). The CDR3 runs 18 residues. In germline, CDR1 is SEHNR, CDR2 FQNEAQ (reference sequence). Trimming removed 5 bases at V and 6 bases at J, with 25 bases between. The CDR3 loop reads CASSHPLRQQLDAGELFF. The DNA of the CDR3 is TGTGCCAGCAGCCACCCCCTGAGACAGCAGTTGGACGCCGGGGAGCTGTTTTTT.

This clonotype was recorded a few times. CDR3 bases: TGTGCCAGCTCACCCGGGACAGGGGGCGACGAGCAGTACTTC. Residues: CASSPGTGGDEQYF. This chain uses TRBV18 with TRBJ2-7, with 12 bases identical to TRBD1. With 3 bases clipped from V and 5 bases from J, the junction kept 2 bases outside the gene matches. Germline CDR1 and CDR2: KGHSH and LQKENI. This CDR3 is built from 14 residues. The whole variable domain, remainder taken from reference TRBV18 and TRBJ2-7, is NAGVMQNPRHLVRRRGQEARLRCSPMKGHSHVYWYRQLPEEGLKFMVYLQKENIIDESGMPKERFSAEFPKEGPSILRIQQVVRGDSAAYFCASSPGTGGDEQYFGPGTRLTVT.

This clonotype occurred a few times. The V gene is TRBV7-2, the J gene TRBJ2-5, with D possibly TRBD2 on 5 matching bases. V was trimmed by 1 base and J by 0 bases, leaving 9 bases between them. Germline CDR1 reads SGHTA; CDR2 reads FQGNSA. The CDR3 loop spans 15 amino acids. The chain's CDR3 is CASSLGPRDQETQYF. CDR3 DNA sequence: TGTGCCAGCAGCTTAGGGCCGAGGGACCAAGAGACCCAGTACTTC.

This clonotype was seen ten or more times. The rearrangement links TRBV6-2 or TRBV6-3 to TRBJ1-5, with D tentatively TRBD1 (5 bases). Trimming pared 2 bases from V and 3 bases from J, leaving 14 bases between. From germline, CDR1 is MNHEY and CDR2 SVGEGT. The CDR3 consists of 16 residues. CDR3 protein: CASSYNLDSPNQPQHF. In DNA, the CDR3 is TGTGCCAGCAGTTACAACCTTGACAGCCCCAATCAGCCCCAGCATTTT.

This clonotype showed up many times. The chain has TRBV7-2 and TRBJ2-7, with D perhaps matching TRBD1 (5 bases). This CDR3 has 15 amino acids. V dropped 2 bases and J dropped 3 bases, with 14 bases sitting between them. Per the germline V gene, CDR1 is SGHTA and CDR2 is FQGNSA. The CDR3 DNA is TGTGCCAGCAGCTTAACAGGTACAAACCGCTACGAGCAGTACTTC. Encoded protein: CASSLTGTNRYEQYF. Full variable domain (missing parts from reference TRBV7-2 and TRBJ2-7): GAGVSQSPSNKVTEKGKDVELRCDPISGHTALYWYRQSLGQGLEFLIYFQGNSAPDKSGLPSDRFSAERTGGSVSTLTIQRTQQEDSAVYLCASSLTGTNRYEQYFGPGTRLTVT.

This chain joins TRBV19 and TRBJ2-1, with 10 bases lining up with TRBD2. Germline CDR1 LNHDA, CDR2 SQIVND (reference sequence). The CDR3 sequence is 16 residues long. Unmatched junction bases numbered 7, after V lost 3 bases and J lost 5 bases. CDR3 region: CASSILSGGANNEQFF. The CDR3 DNA reads as TGTGCCAGTAGTATTCTCAGCGGGGGGGCAAACAATGAGCAGTTCTTC.

This clonotype showed up many times. The chain links TRBV20-1 to TRBJ2-2, with a possible D match to TRBD2 (6 bases). This CDR3 has 15 residues. The V end lost 5 bases, the J end lost 0 bases, and 13 bases lay between the germline ends. Germline CDR1 and CDR2: DFQATT and SNEGSKA (reference sequence). The CDR3 region is CSAQAGTANTGELFF. CDR3 bases: TGCAGTGCTCAAGCCGGGACTGCGAACACCGGGGAGCTGTTTTTT.

This clonotype was recorded many times. This chain connects TRBV5-1 to TRBJ2-4, with D maybe TRBD1 (5 bases). Germline assignment: CDR1 SGHRS and CDR2 YFSETQ. CDR3 length: 14 amino acids. Trimming removed 5 bases at V and 3 bases at J, with 12 bases between. The CDR3 sequence is CASRLDIVKNIQYF. The DNA of the CDR3 is TGCGCCAGCAGACTGGACATTGTCAAAAACATTCAGTACTTC.

This clonotype was seen repeatedly, ten times or more. This chain joins TRBV3-1 and TRBJ1-4; the match to TRBD1 covers 7 bases. Germline values: CDR1 LGHDT, CDR2 YNNKEL (reference sequence). This CDR3 has 13 residues. V shed 4 bases, J shed 7 bases, and the junction held 3 bases outside the gene matches. The CDR3 region is CASSPDRVEKLFF. The CDR3 nucleotides are TGTGCCAGCAGCCCCGACAGGGTTGAAAAACTGTTTTTT. The variable domain in full, completed from reference TRBV3-1 and TRBJ1-4, reads DTAVSQTPKYLVTQMGNDKSIKCEQNLGHDTMYWYKQDSKKFLKIMFSYNNKELIINETVPNRFSPKSPDKAHLNLHINSLELGDSAVYFCASSPDRVEKLFFGSGTQLSVL.

The sample holds a few counts of this clonotype. The chain uses TRBV6-5 and TRBJ1-6; D is possibly TRBD1 (5 bases). V was trimmed by 0 bases and J by 7 bases, leaving 13 bases between them. The CDR3 is 16 residues long. Germline V lookup: CDR1 MNHEY, CDR2 SVGAGI. The CDR3 DNA is TGTGCCAGCAGTTACTCGATGGCAGGGAAAAATTCACCCCTCCACTTT. Translated, it gives CASSYSMAGKNSPLHF.

This clonotype has at least ten counts. This chain links TRBV10-3 with TRBJ1-2; TRBD1 agrees at 9 bases. CDR1 ENHRY and CDR2 SYGVKD come from the germline V gene. This CDR3 region has 15 residues. V lost 0 bases, J lost 6 bases, and 5 bases stayed unmatched. CDR3: CAISESTGQGDGYTF. The CDR3 DNA is TGTGCCATCAGTGAGTCTACGGGACAGGGTGATGGCTACACCTTC.

This clonotype appeared many times. This chain joins TRBV20-1 and TRBJ2-5; 8 positions match TRBD1. There are 12 residues in the CDR3. V trimming: 5 bases; J trimming: 5 bases; junction bases outside the gene matches: 4. CDR1 and CDR2 from the germline V gene are DFQATT and SNEGSKA (reference sequence). The CDR3 region has the DNA TGCAGTGCTCGACAGGGGAGTGAGACCCAGTACTTC. Translated: CSARQGSETQYF.

The V call is TRBV12-5, the J call TRBJ2-3; D may be TRBD1 (6 bases). The CDR3 runs to 17 residues. V was cut by 7 bases and J by 0 bases, with 20 bases left in between. Germline assignment: CDR1 LGHNT and CDR2 FRNRAP. The CDR3 coding sequence is TGTGCTAGTGCCAAGGGGGTTGTCGCGGCTAGCACAGATACGCAGTATTTT. This codes for CASAKGVVAASTDTQYF.

V and J are TRBV15 and TRBJ2-5; 12 nucleotides line up with TRBD1. The trim removed 3 bases at V and 6 bases at J, leaving 5 bases unmatched. This CDR3 spans 15 amino acids. Germline CDR1 reads LNHNV; CDR2 reads YYDKDF (reference sequence). The DNA of the CDR3 is TGTGCCACCAGCAGTTCCCGGGACAGGGGGCAGACCCAGTACTTC. Its translation is CATSSSRDRGQTQYF.